A selection of T cell receptor beta chains follows, all from one sample in a study of technical replicates of blood from a handful of donors. TCRdb keeps only in-frame clones here, not all; method: immunoSEQ multiplex PCR. The repertoire includes approximately 97,000 clones, approximately 96% of them detected once, and approximately 0.36% sits in the top ten. Sequences were obtained from T cells isolated from PBMCs. The receptors here all came from a human donor in good health. Each CDR3 is given without its conserved first and last residue.

cdr3_aa cdr3_length v_call
ASSIDLGQDTNYGYT 15 TRBV19
ASSTYRSSYEQY 12 TRBV19
ASSLANGLSYNEQF 14 TRBV5-1
ASSSTRDWVQY 11 TRBV11-2
ASSELAGSYNEQF 13 TRBV25-1
AWSWIGGEQY 10 TRBV30
ASTWIGGTYEQY 12 TRBV7-2
ASSQLASCNQPQH 13 TRBV23-1
ASSEPGDTIY 10 TRBV6-1
ASSITNGAYEQY 12 TRBV19
ASSKDRPLGT 10 TRBV5-1
AAGQESYEQY 10 TRBV2
ASSQTSGSPYEQY 13 TRBV18
ASSTTRRGTGELF 13 TRBV19
AWNGQGLFHGNTEAF 15 TRBV30
ASSLVSGSNEQF 12 TRBV5-1
ASSEISGRANEQF 13 TRBV25-1
ASSTGTRVYNEQF 13 TRBV5-6
ASSFAANYGYT 11 TRBV27
ASSLSSGSRGQPQH 14 TRBV27
ASSLGGGSYNEQF 13 TRBV5-1
ASSVQGSYEQY 11 TRBV19